Given below is one TCR beta chain in context. What it recognizes is unknown. Treatment reported: oral pan-JAK inhibitor, 5-10 mg twice daily. The data derive from a study of CD8+ T cells in alopecia areata. At the level of the study: Treated patients were given oral tofacitinib, which was dosed at 5 to 10 mg twice daily. General study findings and limits: The study found tofacitinib significantly decreased scalp clonality and expanded CD8+ clones among the top 100. Possibly because of HLA-related factors, TCR sharing was less clear across patients than in mice.

cDNA serving as the sequencing template came from extracted, reverse transcribed RNA. This table comes from immunoSEQ multiplex PCR, and its TCRdb copy is limited to in-frame clones, with some not included. The sample holds more than 200,000 clones; around 43% are singletons and the top ten take approximately 2.4%. The CDR3 contains 15 residues. Per germline, CDR1 GTSNPN and CDR2 SVGIG (reference sequence). V lost 4 bases and J 2 bases, leaving 16 bases between the germline ends. This sequence was found in a human donor with alopecia areata. This rearrangement joins TRBV30 to TRBJ2-3; tentative D call: TRBD1 (6 bases). Sequences were derived from CD4+ T cells sorted from blood, sampled at approximately week 36, from a patient treated with tofacitinib. The CDR3 loop is CAWNGGGRATDTQYF. In nucleotides, the CDR3 is TGTGCCTGGAATGGTGGGGGCCGGGCCACAGATACGCAGTATTTT.